These 30 T cell receptor beta chains were all obtained from the same sample, sequenced in a study of CD8+ T cells in alopecia areata. The authors extracted RNA and reverse transcribed it into cDNA as the sequencing template. The protocol was immunoSEQ multiplex PCR, while the TCRdb copy is restricted to in-frame clones and leaves out a portion. The repertoire holds 110,000 to 150,000 clones, with around 58% as singletons. The sequencing used CD4+ T cells sorted from blood, collected at week 0. All receptors derive from a human donor with alopecia areata.

V and J are TRBV5-1 and TRBJ2-1; D is tentatively TRBD1 or TRBD2 (5 bases each). The CDR3 runs 14 residues. V lost 2 bases and J 0 bases, leaving 6 bases between the germline ends. Germline-derived CDR1 and CDR2 are SGHRS and YFSETQ. CDR3 in amino acids: CASSFGGSYNEQFF. The DNA for the CDR3 is TGCGCCAGCAGCTTTGGGGGCTCCTACAATGAGCAGTTCTTC.

A single count supports this clone. V and J are TRBV2 and TRBJ1-5, with 7 bases aligning to TRBD1. Losses at the gene ends were 6 bases for V and 0 bases for J; bases not matched to a gene: 5. Germline-derived CDR1 and CDR2 are SNHLY and FYNNEI. The CDR3 totals 15 residues. The CDR3 coding sequence is TGTGCCAGCAGGGGACAGTCTATTAGCAATCAGCCCCAGCATTTT. This gives the protein CASRGQSISNQPQHF.

V usage is TRBV6-5 and J usage is TRBJ2-3; no reliable D call. The CDR3 length is 13 residues. Trimming took off 8 bases at V and 0 bases at J, with 9 bases between the two ends. Germline CDR1 reads MNHEY; CDR2 reads SVGAGI. The CDR3 sequence: CASQEPSTDTQYF. The CDR3 DNA reads TGTGCCAGCCAAGAGCCTAGCACAGATACGCAGTATTTT.

The CDR3 is CAWNGQRDSPLHF. The CDR3 DNA is TGTGCCTGGAATGGACAGAGGGATTCACCCCTCCACTTT. The chain combines TRBV30 with TRBJ1-6; tentatively, D is TRBD1 (6 bases). CDR1 GTSNPN and CDR2 SVGIG come from the germline V gene (reference sequence). CDR3 length: 13 amino acids. With 4 bases removed from V and 8 bases from J, the gap between germline ends came to 12 bases.

The chain combines TRBV5-6 with TRBJ1-1; 8 nucleotides line up with TRBD1. Germline CDR1 reads SGHDT; CDR2 reads YYEEEE. V shed 4 bases, J shed 0 bases, and the junction held 11 bases outside the gene matches. This CDR3 is 17 amino acids long. The CDR3 region is CASSPTDRAAMNTEAFF. The CDR3 bases are TGTGCCAGCAGCCCAACGGACAGGGCGGCTATGAACACTGAAGCTTTCTTT.

The CDR3 reads CASSRGQGNEKLFF. DNA for the CDR3: TGTGCCAGCAGTCGTGGACAGGGGAATGAAAAACTGTTTTTT. This chain joins TRBV27 and TRBJ1-4; 9 bases map to TRBD1. The germline CDR1 and CDR2 sequences are MNHEY and SMNVEV (reference sequence). The CDR3 runs to 14 residues. V lost 5 bases, J lost 5 bases, and 3 bases stayed unmatched.

This clone came up a few times. The genes are TRBV9 and TRBJ1-1, with D unclear. This CDR3 spans 13 amino acids. The ends were cut back, 0 bases at V and 1 base at J, with 4 bases in the middle. Germline loops: CDR1 SGDLS, CDR2 YYNGEE. CDR3 region: CASSVAGNTEAFF. CDR3 coding DNA: TGTGCCAGCAGCGTAGCGGGGAACACTGAAGCTTTCTTT.

This clone turned up a few times. The V and J genes are TRBV5-4 and TRBJ2-3; D is perhaps TRBD1 or TRBD2 (5 bases each). V lost 4 bases to trimming and J lost 4 bases, with 13 bases between them. The CDR3 is made up of 14 amino acids. From germline, CDR1 is SGHNT and CDR2 YYREEE (reference sequence). Here the CDR3 DNA reads TGTGCCAGCAGCGTGGGACGGGCCGCAGATACGCAGTATTTT. Translated: CASSVGRAADTQYF.

V usage is TRBV7-2 and J usage is TRBJ1-5, with a weak D call TRBD1 (5 bases). This CDR3 is built from 14 residues. Germline values: CDR1 SGHTA, CDR2 FQGNSA. Trimming removed 2 bases at V and 3 bases at J, with 8 bases between. The CDR3 region is CASSLQGLNQPQHF. The DNA of the CDR3 is TGTGCCAGCAGCTTACAGGGCCTCAATCAGCCCCAGCATTTT.

V and J are TRBV23-1 and TRBJ1-5, with a tentative D call TRBD1 (5 bases). TRBV23-1 counts as an open reading frame of uncertain function. This CDR3 has 14 residues. V lost 5 bases to trimming and J lost 3 bases, with 11 bases between them. The CDR3 DNA follows: TGCGCCAGCAGTTGGTACAGGATCAATCAGCCCCAGCATTTT. Residues: CASSWYRINQPQHF.

This clone was counted between two and nine times. The sample contains more than one DNA sequence encoding this CDR3. The gene calls are TRBV29-1 and TRBJ2-5, with unresolved D. With 0 bases removed from V and 4 bases from J, the gap between germline ends came to 6 bases. CDR3 length equals 12 residues. Germline-derived CDR1 and CDR2 are SQVTM and ANQGSEA. CDR3 protein: CSVEDPGETQYF. The DNA for the CDR3 is TGCAGCGTTGAAGATCCTGGAGAGACCCAGTACTTC.

This chain connects TRBV5-1 to TRBJ2-3; weak D call: TRBD2 (6 bases). This CDR3 spans 13 amino acids. Trimming left V 9 bases short and J 1 base short, with 12 bases between. Per germline, CDR1 SGHRS and CDR2 YFSETQ. This chain's CDR3 is CATGGSGTDTQYF. DNA of the CDR3: TGCGCCACCGGAGGGTCGGGCACAGATACGCAGTATTTT.

The chain has TRBV7-9 and TRBJ2-3; D remains ambiguous. The CDR3 runs 12 residues. Looked up from germline, CDR1 is SEHNR and CDR2 is FQNEAQ (reference sequence). V was shortened by 2 bases and J by 5 bases, with 5 bases between the two germline ends. CDR3 in amino acids: CASSLPQDTQYF. Written as DNA, the CDR3 is TGTGCCAGCAGCTTACCCCAAGATACGCAGTATTTT.

The V call is TRBV2, the J call TRBJ2-1; 7 bases agree with TRBD2. Germline values: CDR1 SNHLY, CDR2 FYNNEI. The CDR3 is made up of 11 amino acids. Trimming cost V 5 bases and J 10 bases; bases outside gene matches: 2. CDR3 bases: TGTGCCAGCAGTCCAGCGGGGGAGCAGTTCTTC. Translated: CASSPAGEQFF. Drawing the rest from reference TRBV2 and TRBJ2-1, the complete variable domain is EPEVTQTPSHQVTQMGQEVILRCVPISNHLYFYWYRQILGQKVEFLVSFYNNEISEKSEIFDDQFSVERPDGSNFTLKIRSTKLEDSAMYFCASSPAGEQFFGPGTRLTVL.

The chain has TRBV7-9 and TRBJ2-7, with D unresolved. Germline loops: CDR1 SEHNR, CDR2 FQNEAQ (reference sequence). V was shortened by 0 bases and J by 0 bases, with 12 bases between the two germline ends. The CDR3 totals 16 residues. For the CDR3, the DNA is TGTGCCAGCAGCTTAGCCGGACGAGACCGCTCCTACGAGCAGTACTTC. Its translation is CASSLAGRDRSYEQYF.

The chain recombines TRBV4-2 with TRBJ2-7; TRBD1 matches 7 bases. This CDR3 has 15 residues. Germline CDR1 and CDR2: LGHNA and YNFKEQ. The V and J ends lost 0 bases and 1 base, in that order; junction bases with no gene match: 3. The CDR3 DNA reads TGTGCCAGCAGCCAAGATCGACAGGGTTCCTACGAGCAGTACTTC. Its translation is CASSQDRQGSYEQYF.

The chain uses TRBV27 and TRBJ2-7; 9 nucleotides align to TRBD1. The CDR3 consists of 15 residues. The germline gives CDR1 MNHEY, CDR2 SMNVEV (reference sequence). V lost 4 bases to trimming and J lost 12 bases; unmatched junction nucleotides: 16. The CDR3 loop reads CASSSSGTGKLLRYF. The CDR3 DNA reads TGTGCCAGCAGTTCCTCCGGGACAGGGAAGCTGCTACGGTACTTC.

The chain joins TRBV30 to TRBJ2-7, with 13 bases lining up with TRBD2. Germline V gene lookup returns CDR1 GTSNPN and CDR2 SVGIG (reference sequence). CDR3 size: 16 residues. With 3 bases clipped from V and 7 bases from J, the junction kept 12 bases outside the gene matches. As DNA, the CDR3 is TGTGCCTGGAGGACTTATTTCGGGGGACTAGCGGGGGAGCAGTACTTC. Residues: CAWRTYFGGLAGEQYF. Full variable domain (rest looked up from reference TRBV30 and TRBJ2-7): SQTIHQWPATLVQPVGSPLSLECTVEGTSNPNLYWYRQAAGRGLQLLFYSVGIGQISSEVPQNLSASRPQDRQFILSSKKLLLSDSGFYLCAWRTYFGGLAGEQYFGPGTRLTVT.

This chain joins TRBV4-3 and TRBJ1-4; weak D call: TRBD1 (6 bases). Trimming pared 1 base from V and 3 bases from J, leaving 12 bases between. The germline gives CDR1 LGHNA, CDR2 YSLEER. The CDR3 length is 16 residues. CDR3 bases: TGCGCCAGCAGCCAAGGTCACAGGGCCCCTAATGAAAAACTGTTTTTT. Its translation: CASSQGHRAPNEKLFF.

This clone has a handful of counts. The chain uses TRBV5-1 and TRBJ2-2, with 8 bases aligning to TRBD1. Trimming removed 4 bases from V and 1 base from J; junction bases left unmatched: 3. From germline, CDR1 is SGHRS and CDR2 YFSETQ. The CDR3 sequence is 15 residues long. This CDR3 reads CASSAGQGNTGELFF. CDR3 bases: TGCGCCAGCAGCGCAGGACAGGGGAACACCGGGGAGCTGTTTTTT.

V is TRBV5-1 and J is TRBJ2-5, with D uncertain. Trimming took off 0 bases at V and 4 bases at J, with 7 bases between the two ends. The CDR3 loop spans 13 amino acids. Germline V gives CDR1 SGHRS, CDR2 YFSETQ. The DNA of the CDR3 is TGCGCCAGCAGCTTGGGGCAGCGAGAGACCCAGTACTTC. Its translation is CASSLGQRETQYF.

The chain uses TRBV30 and TRBJ1-6; maybe TRBD1 (6 bases). The CDR3 has 14 residues. Trimming took off 2 bases at V and 5 bases at J, with 10 bases between the two ends. In germline, CDR1 is GTSNPN, CDR2 SVGIG (reference sequence). CDR3 DNA sequence: TGTGCCTGGAGTTTTGGACAGAATAATTCACCCCTCCACTTT. Amino acid sequence: CAWSFGQNNSPLHF.

The V call is TRBV30, the J call TRBJ1-3; no definite D call. CDR1 is GTSNPN and CDR2 is SVGIG in the germline V gene (reference sequence). With 4 bases removed from V and 4 bases from J, the gap between germline ends came to 11 bases. The CDR3 contains 13 residues. DNA for the CDR3: TGTGCCTGGACCTGGTCCGACGGAAACACCATATATTTT. This encodes CAWTWSDGNTIYF.

This chain connects TRBV5-4 to TRBJ1-2; D unclear. CDR1 SGHNT and CDR2 YYREEE come from the germline V gene (reference sequence). The CDR3 runs to 13 residues. V shed 0 bases and J shed 3 bases, with 6 bases lying between them. The CDR3 DNA follows: TGTGCCAGCAGCTTGGCGTTGGACTATGGCTACACCTTC. Translating it yields CASSLALDYGYTF. Full variable domain (rest looked up from reference TRBV5-4 and TRBJ1-2): ETGVTQSPTHLIKTRGQQVTLRCSSQSGHNTVSWYQQALGQGPQFIFQYYREEENGRGNFPPRFSGLQFPNYSSELNVNALELDDSALYLCASSLALDYGYTFGSGTRLTVV.

Ten or more counts support this clone. This chain uses TRBV7-2 with TRBJ2-2; 8 nucleotides match TRBD1. Germline values: CDR1 SGHTA, CDR2 FQGNSA. The trim removed 5 bases at V and 6 bases at J, leaving 8 bases unmatched. This CDR3 has 15 amino acids. This CDR3 is CASSPGGAFSGELFF. CDR3 sequence (DNA): TGTGCCAGCAGCCCAGGGGGCGCATTCTCCGGGGAGCTGTTTTTT.

Concerning this clone: The junction shows a germline mismatch at one end, possibly a read error. The J gene is TRBJ1-2, the V gene TRBV5-1; D call uncertain. Germline-derived CDR1 and CDR2 are SGHRS and YFSETQ. The CDR3 is 12 residues long. The CDR3 nucleotides read TGCGCCAGCAGGTTGGATAGCTATGGCTACACCTTC. Protein product: CASRLDSYGYTF. Complete variable domain (other parts from reference TRBV5-1 and TRBJ1-2): KAGVTQTPRYLIKTRGQQVTLSCSPISGHRSVSWYQQTPGQGLQFLFEYFSETQRNKGNFPGRFSGRQFSNSRSEMNVSTLELGDSALYLCASRLDSYGYTFGSGTRLTVV.

The chain carries TRBV5-1 and TRBJ2-3, with 7 bases identical to TRBD2. In germline, CDR1 is SGHRS, CDR2 YFSETQ. There are 17 residues in the CDR3. The junction had 13 bases not matched to a gene; V was cut back by 4 bases and J by 2 bases. CDR3 protein: CASSRSQSGTTTDTQYF. For the CDR3, the DNA is TGCGCCAGCAGCCGTAGCCAGAGCGGGACTACCACAGATACGCAGTATTTT.

V gene TRBV7-9 combines with J gene TRBJ2-3; D is uncertain. The CDR3 is 16 residues long. Trimming removed 1 base from V and 1 base from J, with 12 bases in between. Germline V gives CDR1 SEHNR, CDR2 FQNEAQ (reference sequence). CDR3 loop: CASSLVLLPGTDTQYF. In DNA, the CDR3 is TGTGCCAGCAGCTTAGTGCTATTACCCGGCACAGATACGCAGTATTTT. The full variable domain, completed using reference TRBV7-9 and TRBJ2-3, is DTGVSQNPRHKITKRGQNVTFRCDPISEHNRLYWYRQTLGQGPEFLTYFQNEAQLEKSRLLSDRFSAERPKGSFSTLEIQRTEQGDSAMYLCASSLVLLPGTDTQYFGPGTRLTVL.

The gene calls are TRBV5-1 and TRBJ2-2; D unresolved. Germline V gene data show CDR1 as SGHRS and CDR2 as YFSETQ. The CDR3 extends over 13 amino acids. V lost 5 bases to trimming and J lost 1 base, with 6 bases between them. This CDR3 is CASREENTGELFF. The CDR3 DNA reads as TGCGCCAGCAGAGAAGAGAACACCGGGGAGCTGTTTTTT.

The chain recombines TRBV7-9 with TRBJ2-3; TRBD2 might be the D (6 bases). Germline V gives CDR1 SEHNR, CDR2 FQNEAQ (reference sequence). The CDR3 runs 13 residues. Between the trimmed V and J ends, which lost 1 base and 6 bases, there was a span of 8 bases. The CDR3 loop is CASSLEGRDTQYF. The CDR3 DNA reads as TGTGCCAGCAGCTTAGAGGGGAGGGATACGCAGTATTTT.